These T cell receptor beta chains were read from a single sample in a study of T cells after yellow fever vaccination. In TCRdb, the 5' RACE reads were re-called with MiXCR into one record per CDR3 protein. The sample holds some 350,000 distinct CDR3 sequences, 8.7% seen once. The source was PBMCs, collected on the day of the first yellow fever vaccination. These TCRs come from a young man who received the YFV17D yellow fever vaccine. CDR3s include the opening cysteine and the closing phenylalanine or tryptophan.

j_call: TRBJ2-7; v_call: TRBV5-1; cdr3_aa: CASSLYYEQYF
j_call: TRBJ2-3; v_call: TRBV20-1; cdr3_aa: CSAIGTGADTQYF
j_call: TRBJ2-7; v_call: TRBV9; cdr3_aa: CASSVGGEDYEQYF
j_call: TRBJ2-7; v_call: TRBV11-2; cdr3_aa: CASALGAGSYERYF
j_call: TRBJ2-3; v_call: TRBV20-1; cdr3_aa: CSAPSRTGGYTDTQYF
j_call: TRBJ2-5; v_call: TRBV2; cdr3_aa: CASSEVAFQETQYF
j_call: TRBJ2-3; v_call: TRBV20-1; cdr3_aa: CSARDLGGLDTQYF
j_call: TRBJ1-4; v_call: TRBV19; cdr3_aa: CASSTPWTGGNEKLFF
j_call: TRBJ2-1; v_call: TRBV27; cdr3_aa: CASSLQGAGGEQFF
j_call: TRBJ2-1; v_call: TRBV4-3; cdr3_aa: CASSQGVRAKDEQFF
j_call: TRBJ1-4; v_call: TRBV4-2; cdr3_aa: CASSPQATNEKLFF
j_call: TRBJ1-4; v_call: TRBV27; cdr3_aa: CASSLPQGKLFF
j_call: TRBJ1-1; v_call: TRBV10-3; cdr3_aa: CAISDRGAEAFF
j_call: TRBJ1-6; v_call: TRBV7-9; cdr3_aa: CAGVRDESSYNSPLHF